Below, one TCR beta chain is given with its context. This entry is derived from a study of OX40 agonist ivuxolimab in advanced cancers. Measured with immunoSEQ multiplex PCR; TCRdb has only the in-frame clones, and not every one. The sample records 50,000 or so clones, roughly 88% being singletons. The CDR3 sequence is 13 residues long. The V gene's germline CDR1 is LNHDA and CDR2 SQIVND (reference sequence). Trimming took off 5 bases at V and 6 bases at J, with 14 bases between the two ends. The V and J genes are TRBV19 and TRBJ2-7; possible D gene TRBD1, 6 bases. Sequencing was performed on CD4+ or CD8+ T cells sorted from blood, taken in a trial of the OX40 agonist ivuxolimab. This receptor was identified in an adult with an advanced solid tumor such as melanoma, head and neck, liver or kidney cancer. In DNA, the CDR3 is TGTGCCAGTAGTGCTTCCAGGGGCAGCGAGCAGTACTTC. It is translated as CASSASRGSEQYF. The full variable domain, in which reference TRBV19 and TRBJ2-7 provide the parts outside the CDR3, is DGGITQSPKYLFRKEGQNVTLSCEQNLNHDAMYWYRQDPGQGLRLIYYSQIVNDFQKGDIAEGYSVSREKKESFPLTVTSAQKNPTAFYLCASSASRGSEQYFGPGTRLTVT.